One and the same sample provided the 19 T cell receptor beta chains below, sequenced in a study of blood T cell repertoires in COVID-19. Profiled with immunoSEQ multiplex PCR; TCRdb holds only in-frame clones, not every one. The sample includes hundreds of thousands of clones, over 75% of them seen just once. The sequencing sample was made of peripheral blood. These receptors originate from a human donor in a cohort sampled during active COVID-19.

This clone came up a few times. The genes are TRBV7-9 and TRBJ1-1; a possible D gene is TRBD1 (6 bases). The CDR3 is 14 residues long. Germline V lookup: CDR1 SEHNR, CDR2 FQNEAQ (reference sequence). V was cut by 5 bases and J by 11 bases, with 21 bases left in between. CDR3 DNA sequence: TGTGCCAGCAGCAACGACAGGAACCCCCGTCAGGCTTTCTTT. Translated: CASSNDRNPRQAFF.

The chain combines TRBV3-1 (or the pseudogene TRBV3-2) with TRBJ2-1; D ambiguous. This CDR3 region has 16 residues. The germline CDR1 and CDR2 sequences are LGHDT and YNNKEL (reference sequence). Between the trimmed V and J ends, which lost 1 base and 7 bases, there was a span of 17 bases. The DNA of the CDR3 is TGTGCCAGCAGCCAAGCGCTGCCTAGGATAGGAAATGAGCAGTTCTTC. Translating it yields CASSQALPRIGNEQFF.

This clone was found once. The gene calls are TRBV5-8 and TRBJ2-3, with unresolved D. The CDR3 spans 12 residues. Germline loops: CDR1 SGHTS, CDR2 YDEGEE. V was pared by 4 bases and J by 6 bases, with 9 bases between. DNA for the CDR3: TGTGCCAGCAGCCCCAATGTCGATACGCAGTATTTT. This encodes CASSPNVDTQYF.

The CDR3 DNA is TGTGCCAGCAGCGTAGCAACTAGCGGGAGCGACTATGAGCAGTTCTTC. Encoded protein: CASSVATSGSDYEQFF. The chain employs TRBV9 and TRBJ2-1; 11 bases agree with TRBD2. The CDR3 covers 16 residues. The germline V gene encodes CDR1 SGDLS and CDR2 YYNGEE. After removal of 0 bases from V and 8 bases from J, the junction contained 7 bases not matched to a gene.

The CDR3 is CARSLALRVWRDSPLHF. The CDR3 region has the DNA TGTGCCAGAAGCTTGGCTTTGCGGGTTTGGCGGGACTCACCCCTCCACTTT. The chain has TRBV5-3 and TRBJ1-6; maybe TRBD1 (5 bases). TRBV5-3 is labeled an ORF, and its function is uncertain. The CDR3 contains 17 residues. Trimming left V 0 bases short and J 10 bases short, with 20 bases between.

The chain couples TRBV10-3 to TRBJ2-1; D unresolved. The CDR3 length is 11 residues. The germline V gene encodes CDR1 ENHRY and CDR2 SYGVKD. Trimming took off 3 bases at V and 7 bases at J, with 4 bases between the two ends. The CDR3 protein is CAISEINEQFF. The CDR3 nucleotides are TGTGCCATCAGTGAAATAAATGAGCAGTTCTTC.

CDR3 bases: TGTGCCACCAGCTTATTTAATTCACCCCTCCACTTT. This codes for CATSLFNSPLHF. The chain uses TRBV15 and TRBJ1-6; D uncertain. Germline CDR1 is LNHNV and CDR2 is YYDKDF (reference sequence). The CDR3 contains 12 residues. Trimming shortened V by 5 bases and J by 6 bases, and 5 bases separated the two germline ends. The full variable domain, completed using reference TRBV15 and TRBJ1-6, is DAMVIQNPRYQVTQFGKPVTLSCSQTLNHNVMYWYQQKSSQAPKLLFHYYDKDFNNEADTPDNFQSRRPNTSFCFLDIRSPGLGDTAMYLCATSLFNSPLHFGNGTRLTVT.

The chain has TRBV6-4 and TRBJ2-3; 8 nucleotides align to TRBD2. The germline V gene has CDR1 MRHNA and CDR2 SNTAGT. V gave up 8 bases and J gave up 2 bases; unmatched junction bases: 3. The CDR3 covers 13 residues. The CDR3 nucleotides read TGTGCCAGCGGAGCGGGAGTCACAGATACGCAGTATTTT. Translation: CASGAGVTDTQYF.

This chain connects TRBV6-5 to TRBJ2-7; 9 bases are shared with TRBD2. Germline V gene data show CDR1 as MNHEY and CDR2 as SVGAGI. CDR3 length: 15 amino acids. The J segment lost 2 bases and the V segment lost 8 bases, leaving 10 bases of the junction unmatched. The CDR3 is CASPSKAGGPYEQYF. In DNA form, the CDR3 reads TGTGCCAGCCCCAGTAAGGCGGGAGGGCCCTACGAGCAGTACTTC.

The chain's CDR3 is CASSFTVASTNEQFF. CDR3 bases: TGCGCCAGCAGCTTTACGGTAGCTAGTACCAATGAGCAGTTCTTC. The chain links TRBV5-1 to TRBJ2-1; unclear D gene. Germline V gene sequence: CDR1 SGHRS, CDR2 YFSETQ. V was pared by 2 bases and J by 6 bases, with 15 bases between. The CDR3 length is 15 residues.

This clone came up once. This CDR3 reads CASSLPSGRASGELFF. CDR3 bases: TGTGCCAGCAGCCTTCCTAGCGGGAGGGCCTCCGGGGAGCTGTTTTTT. This sequence joins TRBV11-2 and TRBJ2-2; 12 positions match TRBD2. V lost 5 bases and J lost 6; bases outside the gene matches: 7. Looked up from germline, CDR1 is SGHAT and CDR2 is FQNNGV. CDR3 length: 16 amino acids.

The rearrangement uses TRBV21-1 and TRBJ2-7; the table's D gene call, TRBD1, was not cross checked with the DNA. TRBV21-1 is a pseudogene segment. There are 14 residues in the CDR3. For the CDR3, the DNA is TGTGCCAGCAGCAAAAAGGGGTTATCCTACGAGCAGTACTTC. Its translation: CASSKKGLSYEQYF.

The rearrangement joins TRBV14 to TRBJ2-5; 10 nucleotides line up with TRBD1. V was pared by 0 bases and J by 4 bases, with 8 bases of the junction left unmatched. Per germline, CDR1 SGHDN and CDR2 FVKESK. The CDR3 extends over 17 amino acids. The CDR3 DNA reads TGTGCCAGCAGCCAAGACCTCGGGACAGGGGTCCGAGAGACCCAGTACTTC. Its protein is CASSQDLGTGVRETQYF.

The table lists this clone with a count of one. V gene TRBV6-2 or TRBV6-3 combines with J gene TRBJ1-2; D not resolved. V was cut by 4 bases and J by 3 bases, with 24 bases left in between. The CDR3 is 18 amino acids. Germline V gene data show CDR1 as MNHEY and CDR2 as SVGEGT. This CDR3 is CASSSELILVMLDYGYTF. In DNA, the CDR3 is TGTGCCAGCAGTTCCGAACTCATTCTGGTTATGCTGGACTATGGCTACACCTTC.

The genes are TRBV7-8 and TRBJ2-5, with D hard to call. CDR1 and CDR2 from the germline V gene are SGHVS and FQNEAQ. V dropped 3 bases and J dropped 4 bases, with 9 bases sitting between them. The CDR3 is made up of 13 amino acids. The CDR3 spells CASSFSGRETQYF. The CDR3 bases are TGTGCCAGCAGCTTTAGTGGGCGAGAGACCCAGTACTTC. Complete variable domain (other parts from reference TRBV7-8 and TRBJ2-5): GAGVSQSPRYKVAKRGQDVALRCDPISGHVSLFWYQQALGQGPEFLTYFQNEAQLDKSGLPSDRFFAERPEGSVSTLKIQRTQQEDSAVYLCASSFSGRETQYFGPGTRLLVL.

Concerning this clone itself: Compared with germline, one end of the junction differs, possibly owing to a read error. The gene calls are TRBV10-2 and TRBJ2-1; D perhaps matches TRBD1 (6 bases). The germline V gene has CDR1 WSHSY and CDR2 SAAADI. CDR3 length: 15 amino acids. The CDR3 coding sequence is TGCGCCAACAGTGAGCCATCTACAGGGCGCAATGAGCAGTTCTTC. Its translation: CANSEPSTGRNEQFF.

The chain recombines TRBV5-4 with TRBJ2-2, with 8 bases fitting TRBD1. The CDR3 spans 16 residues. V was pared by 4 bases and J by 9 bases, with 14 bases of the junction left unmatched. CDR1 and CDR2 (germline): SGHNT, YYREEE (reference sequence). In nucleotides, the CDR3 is TGTGCCAGCAGCGGCAGGACAGGGTCCGATGGTAGGGAGCTGTTTTTT. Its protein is CASSGRTGSDGRELFF.

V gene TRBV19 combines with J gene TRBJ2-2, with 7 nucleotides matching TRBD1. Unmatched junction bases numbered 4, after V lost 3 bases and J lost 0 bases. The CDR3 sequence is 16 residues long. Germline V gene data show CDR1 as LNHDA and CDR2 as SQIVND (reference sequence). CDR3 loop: CASSMFGTANTGELFF. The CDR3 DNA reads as TGTGCCAGTAGTATGTTTGGGACAGCGAACACCGGGGAGCTGTTTTTT. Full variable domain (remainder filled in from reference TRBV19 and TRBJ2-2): DGGITQSPKYLFRKEGQNVTLSCEQNLNHDAMYWYRQDPGQGLRLIYYSQIVNDFQKGDIAEGYSVSREKKESFPLTVTSAQKNPTAFYLCASSMFGTANTGELFFGEGSRLTVL.

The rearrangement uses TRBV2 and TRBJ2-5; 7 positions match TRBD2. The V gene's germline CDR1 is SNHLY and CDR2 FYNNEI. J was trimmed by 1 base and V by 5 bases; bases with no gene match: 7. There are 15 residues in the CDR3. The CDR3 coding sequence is TGTGCCAGCAGTCGGTTAGCGGGTCTCCAAGAGACCCAGTACTTC. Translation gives CASSRLAGLQETQYF.